This record concerns one T cell receptor beta chain sequence. The record originates from a study of blood T cell repertoires in COVID-19. In the authors' methods: The assay estimated nucleated cells by amplifying reference gene primers. Clones were sequenced by immunoSEQ multiplex PCR, and TCRdb holds only the in-frame ones, with some missing. Clone size and V and J calls were adopted from that table, with D and trimming inferred from the DNA. The sample yields around 230,000 clones, over 70% seen once. V was cut by 2 bases and J by 8 bases, with 12 bases left in between. CDR1 and CDR2 (germline): LNHNV, YYDKDF (reference sequence). This CDR3 comprises 14 residues.

This receptor was taken from a man in his forties with acute or convalescent COVID-19. Sequencing was done on a sample of peripheral blood. The V and J genes are TRBV15 and TRBJ1-4; D possibly corresponds to TRBD1 (6 bases). CDR3 bases: TGTGCCACCAGCAGACTCAGGGGCAGGGAAAAACTGTTTTTT. As protein: CATSRLRGREKLFF.